This TCR beta chain was sequenced in a study of shared clonotypes between healthy human individuals. Only in-frame clones appear in the TCRdb table, and some are missing; sequencing was by immunoSEQ multiplex PCR. Of about 450,000 clones in the sample, 70% to 80% were seen once. The CDR3 loop spans 15 amino acids. Germline V gene data show CDR1 as SGHAT and CDR2 as FQNNGV. V lost 1 base and J 7 bases, leaving 14 bases between the germline ends. V gene TRBV11-2 combines with J gene TRBJ1-5, with D unclear. The clonotype was recovered from a woman between 40 and 55 years old in good health. Some clones in this sample may be carry-over from other donors' samples. The sequencing input was PBMCs. CDR3: CASSLGAASWQPQHF. The CDR3, as DNA: TGTGCCAGCAGCTTAGGGGCGGCAAGTTGGCAGCCCCAGCATTTT.